This TCR beta chain comes out of a study of identical twins. Study results and caveats: Excess sharing between twins was weaker in beta out-of-frame sequences. Insertion counts were lower in abundant cord blood beta clonotypes, a trend that memory repertoires did not show.

Notes on this clonotype: Its target is not known.

CDR3 length: 16 residues. Template switching added a universal primer site; cDNA carried unique molecular identifiers. TCRdb re-derived calls from the 5' RACE reads in MiXCR, one entry per CDR3 protein. The sample records 650,000 to 800,000 distinct CDR3 sequences, 8.5% to 9.5% being singletons. This sample was shared with a second study, whose subject was yellow fever vaccine responses in identical twins. As reported in that work: Reportedly, the response of twins' T cells to the vaccine seemed partly convergent, partly personalized.

The sequenced sample consisted of PBMCs. The clonotype comes from a woman aged 18 to 35 in good health. The chain joins TRBV21-1 to TRBJ2-5; TRBD1 is the table's D call and was not checked against the DNA. TRBV21-1 is shown as a pseudogene. The DNA of the CDR3 is TGTGCCAGCAGCAAAGCGCGTGGGGGGAAGCGAGAGACCCAGTACTTC. Protein sequence: CASSKARGGKRETQYF.